One TCR beta chain is described in this entry. What it binds is unknown. These data originate in a study of blood T cells in healthy people across ages. Whole-study context: There was about one barcoded beta molecule captured by template switching per two T cells.

Primed by a sample-barcoded 5' primer and a J-beta primer mix, a second PCR proceeded for about 7 to 11 cycles. TCRdb fed the 5' RACE reads into MiXCR, producing one record per CDR3 protein. This sample carries 870,000 or so distinct CDR3 sequences, 29% of them seen once, and the ten largest clones take about 18%. This CDR3 is built from 15 residues. Germline V gives CDR1 SGHRS, CDR2 YFSETQ. V was cut by 0 bases and J by 6 bases, with 15 bases left in between. General study results and limits: PBMC samples, being unsorted, prevented any conclusive comparison of naive and antigen-experienced cells.

The source is an elderly woman in good health. The chain carries TRBV5-1 and TRBJ1-2, with D tentatively TRBD1 (5 bases). The sample comprised blood. CDR3 DNA: TGCGCCAGCAGCTTGGAGGCCACGCAGGGAAATGGCTACACCTTC. It encodes CASSLEATQGNGYTF.